This TCR beta chain was obtained from a study of CD8 T cells in ankylosing spondylitis. Whole-study results and caveats: Reportedly, disease-linked clones are significantly enriched in ankylosing spondylitis patients' matched synovial fluid. Characteristic, it appeared, of ankylosing spondylitis blood was a TCR beta motif of eight highly homologous variants. Earlier reports found some motif variants in synovial fluid and blood in reactive arthritis.

A word on this clonotype: The antigen remains undetermined.

As the method for making TCR beta libraries, quantitative 5'-RACE with molecular barcodes was used. TCRdb fed the 5' RACE reads into MiXCR, producing one record per CDR3 protein. This sample carries about 360,000 distinct CDR3 sequences, approximately 22% of them seen once, and the ten largest clones take 13%. The sample consisted of blood, either unsorted or a sorted T cell fraction (not recorded which). The clonotype originates from a male donor with ankylosing spondylitis or in good health (not recorded which).

The CDR3 bases are TGTGCCAGCAGCTTGGGGGAGTCAGGCAATGAGCAGTTCTTC. It specifies CASSLGESGNEQFF. The J gene is TRBJ2-1, the V gene TRBV13; D may match TRBD1 or TRBD2 (5 bases each). Germline values: CDR1 PRHDT, CDR2 FYEKMQ (reference sequence). The germline V and J ends were trimmed by 3 bases and 6 bases, with 12 bases remaining between them. The CDR3 consists of 14 residues.